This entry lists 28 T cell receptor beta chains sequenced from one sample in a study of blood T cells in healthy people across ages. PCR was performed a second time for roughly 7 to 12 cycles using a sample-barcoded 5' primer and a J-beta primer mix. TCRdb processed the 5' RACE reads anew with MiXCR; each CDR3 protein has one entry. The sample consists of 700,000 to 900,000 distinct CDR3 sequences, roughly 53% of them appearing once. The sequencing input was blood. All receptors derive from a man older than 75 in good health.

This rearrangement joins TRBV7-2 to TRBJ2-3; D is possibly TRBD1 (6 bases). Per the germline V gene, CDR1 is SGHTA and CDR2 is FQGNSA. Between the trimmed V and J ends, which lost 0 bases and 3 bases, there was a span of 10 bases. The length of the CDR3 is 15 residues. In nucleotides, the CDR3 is TGTGCCAGCAGCTTAGCGGACAGTAGAACAGATACGCAGTATTTT. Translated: CASSLADSRTDTQYF.

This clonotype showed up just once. DNA for the CDR3: TGTGCCAGCAGCTCGAGAGGGACGGACCCCCTAGTTAACAATCAGCCCCAGCATTTT. This sequence encodes CASSSRGTDPLVNNQPQHF. This chain uses TRBV21-1 with TRBJ1-5. TRBV21-1 is recorded as a pseudogene. The length of the CDR3 is 19 residues.

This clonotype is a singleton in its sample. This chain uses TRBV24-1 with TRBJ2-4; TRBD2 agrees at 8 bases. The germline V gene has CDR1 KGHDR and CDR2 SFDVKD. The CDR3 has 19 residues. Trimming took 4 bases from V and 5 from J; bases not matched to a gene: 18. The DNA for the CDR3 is TGTGCCACCAGTGACCCTAGGGGAGGAGCGGGAGTGAGGGAAAACATTCAGTACTTC. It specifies CATSDPRGGAGVRENIQYF.

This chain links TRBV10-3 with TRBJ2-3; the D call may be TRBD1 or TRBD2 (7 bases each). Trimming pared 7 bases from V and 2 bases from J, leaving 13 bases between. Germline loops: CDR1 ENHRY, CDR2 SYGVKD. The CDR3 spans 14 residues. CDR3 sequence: CAITGGGFTDTQYF. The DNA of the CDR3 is TGTGCCATCACAGGGGGAGGGTTCACAGATACGCAGTATTTT.

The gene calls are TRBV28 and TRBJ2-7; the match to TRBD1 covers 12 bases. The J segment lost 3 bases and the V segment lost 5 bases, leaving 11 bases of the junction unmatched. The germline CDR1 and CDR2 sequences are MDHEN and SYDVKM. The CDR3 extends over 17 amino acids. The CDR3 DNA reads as TGTGCCAGCAGTGGGCCGGGACAGGGGGCATTGGTCTACGAGCAGTACTTC. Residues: CASSGPGQGALVYEQYF.

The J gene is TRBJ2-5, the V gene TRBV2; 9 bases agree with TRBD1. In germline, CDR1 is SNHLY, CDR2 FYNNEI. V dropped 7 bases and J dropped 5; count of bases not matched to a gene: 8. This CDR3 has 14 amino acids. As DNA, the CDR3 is TGTGCCAGCATTACAGGGGGCGTTGGGGAGACCCAGTACTTC. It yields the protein CASITGGVGETQYF.

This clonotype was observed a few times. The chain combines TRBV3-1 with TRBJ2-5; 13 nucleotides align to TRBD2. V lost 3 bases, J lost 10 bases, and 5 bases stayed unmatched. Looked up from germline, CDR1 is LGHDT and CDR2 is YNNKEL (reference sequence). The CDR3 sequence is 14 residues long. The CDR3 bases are TGTGCCAGCAGCCAGCGGACTAGCGGGAGTAACCAGTACTTC. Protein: CASSQRTSGSNQYF.

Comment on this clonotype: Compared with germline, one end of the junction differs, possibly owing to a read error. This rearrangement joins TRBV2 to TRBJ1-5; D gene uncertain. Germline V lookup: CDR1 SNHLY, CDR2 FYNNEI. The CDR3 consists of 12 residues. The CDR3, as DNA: TGTGCCGGCAGTGCCCCCGTCCAGCCCCAGCATTTT. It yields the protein CAGSAPVQPQHF.

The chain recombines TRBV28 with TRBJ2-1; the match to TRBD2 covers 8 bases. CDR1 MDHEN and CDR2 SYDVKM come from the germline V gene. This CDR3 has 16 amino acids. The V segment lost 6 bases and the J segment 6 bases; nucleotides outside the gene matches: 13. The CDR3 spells CASRRPLLGGGNEQFF. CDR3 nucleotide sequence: TGTGCCAGCAGACGACCCCTACTCGGGGGGGGCAATGAGCAGTTCTTC.

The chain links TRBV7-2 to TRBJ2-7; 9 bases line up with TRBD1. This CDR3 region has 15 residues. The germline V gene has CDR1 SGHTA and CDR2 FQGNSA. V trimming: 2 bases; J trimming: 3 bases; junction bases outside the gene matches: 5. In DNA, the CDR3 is TGTGCCAGCAGCTTAACGCCGGGACAGGGCTACGAGCAGTACTTC. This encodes CASSLTPGQGYEQYF.

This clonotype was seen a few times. The CDR3 loop reads CATSDSPLARDAYF. In nucleotides, the CDR3 is TGTGCCACCAGTGACTCTCCGCTAGCCAGAGACGCGTATTTT. This sequence joins TRBV24-1 and TRBJ2-3; a weak D match, TRBD2 (5 bases). V was cut by 4 bases and J by 14 bases, with 21 bases left in between. Germline V gives CDR1 KGHDR, CDR2 SFDVKD. The CDR3 runs 14 residues.

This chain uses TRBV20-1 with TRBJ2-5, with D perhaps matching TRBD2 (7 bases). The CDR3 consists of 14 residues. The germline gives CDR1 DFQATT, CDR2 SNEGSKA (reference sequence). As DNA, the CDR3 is TGCAGCGCAAGGGGGGGGGCAGGTCAAGAGACCCAGTACTTC. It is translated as CSARGGAGQETQYF.

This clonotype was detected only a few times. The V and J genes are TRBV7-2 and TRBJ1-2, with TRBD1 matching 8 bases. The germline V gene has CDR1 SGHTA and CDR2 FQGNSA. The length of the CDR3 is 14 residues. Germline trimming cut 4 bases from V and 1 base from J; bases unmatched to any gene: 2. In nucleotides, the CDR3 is TGTGCCAGCAGCTCAGGGGGCTATAACTATGGCTACACCTTC. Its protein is CASSSGGYNYGYTF.

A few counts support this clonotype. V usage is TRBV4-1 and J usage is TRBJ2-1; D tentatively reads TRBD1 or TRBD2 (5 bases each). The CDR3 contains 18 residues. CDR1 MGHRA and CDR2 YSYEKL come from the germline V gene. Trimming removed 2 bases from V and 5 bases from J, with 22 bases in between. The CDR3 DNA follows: TGCGCCAGCAGCCAACCCGCCCGGCGTATTGGGACCAACAATGAGCAGTTCTTC. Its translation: CASSQPARRIGTNNEQFF.

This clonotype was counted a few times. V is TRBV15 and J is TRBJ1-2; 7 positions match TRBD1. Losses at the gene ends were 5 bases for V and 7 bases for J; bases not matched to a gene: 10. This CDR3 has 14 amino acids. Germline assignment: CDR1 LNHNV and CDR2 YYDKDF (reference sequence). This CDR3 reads CATSPGGPRLGYTF. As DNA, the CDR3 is TGTGCCACCAGCCCAGGGGGTCCAAGGCTTGGCTACACCTTC.

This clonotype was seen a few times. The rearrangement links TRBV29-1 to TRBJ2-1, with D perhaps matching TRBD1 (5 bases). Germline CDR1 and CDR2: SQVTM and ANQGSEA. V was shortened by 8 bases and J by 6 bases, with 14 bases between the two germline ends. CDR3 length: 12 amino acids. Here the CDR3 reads CSSPRGSNEQFF. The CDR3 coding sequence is TGCAGCTCCCCAAGGGGTTCCAATGAGCAGTTCTTC.

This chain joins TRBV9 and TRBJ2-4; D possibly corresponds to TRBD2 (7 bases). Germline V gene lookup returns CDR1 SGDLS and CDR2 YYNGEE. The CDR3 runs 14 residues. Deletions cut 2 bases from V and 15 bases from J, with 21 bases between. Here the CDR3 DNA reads TGTGCCAGCAGCGTGTCGGGGGGCAAAGAGACCCGGTACTTC. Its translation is CASSVSGGKETRYF.

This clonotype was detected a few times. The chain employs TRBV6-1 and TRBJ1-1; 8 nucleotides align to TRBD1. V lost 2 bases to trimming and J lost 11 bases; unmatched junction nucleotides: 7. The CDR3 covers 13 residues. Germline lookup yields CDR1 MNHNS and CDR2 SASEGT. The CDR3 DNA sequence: TGTGCCAGCAGTGAACAGGGGGCCCTGCGGGCTTTCTTT. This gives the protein CASSEQGALRAFF.

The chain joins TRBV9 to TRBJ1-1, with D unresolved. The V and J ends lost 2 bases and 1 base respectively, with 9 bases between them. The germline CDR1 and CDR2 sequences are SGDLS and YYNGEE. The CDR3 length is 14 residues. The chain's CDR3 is CASSVSLRNTEAFF. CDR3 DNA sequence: TGTGCCAGCAGCGTCTCGTTGAGGAACACTGAAGCTTTCTTT. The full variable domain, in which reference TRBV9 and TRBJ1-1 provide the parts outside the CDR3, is DSGVTQTPKHLITATGQRVTLRCSPRSGDLSVYWYQQSLDQGLQFLIQYYNGEERAKGNILERFSAQQFPDLHSELNLSSLELGDSALYFCASSVSLRNTEAFFGQGTRLTVV.

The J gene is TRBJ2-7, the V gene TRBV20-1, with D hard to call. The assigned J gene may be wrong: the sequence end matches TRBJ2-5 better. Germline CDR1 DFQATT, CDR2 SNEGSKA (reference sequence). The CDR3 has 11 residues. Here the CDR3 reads CSAREVGTQYF. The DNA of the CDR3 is TGCAGTGCTAGGGAAGTAGGGACCCAGTACTTC.

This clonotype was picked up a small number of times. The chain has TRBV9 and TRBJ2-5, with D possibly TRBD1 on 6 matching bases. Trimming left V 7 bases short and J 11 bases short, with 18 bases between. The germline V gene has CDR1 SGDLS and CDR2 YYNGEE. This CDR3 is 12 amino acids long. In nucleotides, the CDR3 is TGTGCCAGCGGGGCAGGGGCTAGTGAGCAGTACTTC. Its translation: CASGAGASEQYF.

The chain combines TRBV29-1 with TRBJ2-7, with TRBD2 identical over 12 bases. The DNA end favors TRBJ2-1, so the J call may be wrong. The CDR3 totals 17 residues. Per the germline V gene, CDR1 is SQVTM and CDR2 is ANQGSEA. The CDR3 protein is CSVGWERRLAGVVEQFF. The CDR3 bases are TGCAGCGTTGGGTGGGAAAGACGACTAGCGGGAGTAGTTGAGCAGTTCTTC.

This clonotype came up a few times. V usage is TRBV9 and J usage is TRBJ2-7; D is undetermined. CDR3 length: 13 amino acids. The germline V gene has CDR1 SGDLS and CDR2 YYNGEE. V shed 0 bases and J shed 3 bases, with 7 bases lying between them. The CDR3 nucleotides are TGTGCCAGCAGCGTAGCCCCAGACTACGAGCAGTACTTC. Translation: CASSVAPDYEQYF.

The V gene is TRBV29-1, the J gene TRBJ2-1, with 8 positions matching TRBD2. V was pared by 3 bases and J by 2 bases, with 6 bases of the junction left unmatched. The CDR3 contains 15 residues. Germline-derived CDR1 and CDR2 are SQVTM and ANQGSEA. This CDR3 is CSVDSGRAPYNEQFF. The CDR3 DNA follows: TGCAGCGTTGATTCCGGGAGGGCCCCCTACAATGAGCAGTTCTTC.

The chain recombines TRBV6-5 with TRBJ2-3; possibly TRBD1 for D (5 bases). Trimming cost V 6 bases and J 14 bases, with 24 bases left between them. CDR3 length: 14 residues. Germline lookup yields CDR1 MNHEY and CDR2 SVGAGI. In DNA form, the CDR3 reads TGTGCCAGCAGGCCCGGCCAGGGTCGCAGATACGCGTATTTT. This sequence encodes CASRPGQGRRYAYF.

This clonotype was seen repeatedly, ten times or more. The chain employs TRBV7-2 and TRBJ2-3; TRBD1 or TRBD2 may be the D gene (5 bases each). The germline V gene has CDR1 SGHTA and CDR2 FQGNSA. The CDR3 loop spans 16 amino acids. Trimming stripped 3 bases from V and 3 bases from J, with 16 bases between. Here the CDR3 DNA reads TGTGCCAGCAGCTTCCGACGGACGGGACGAACAGATACGCAGTATTTT. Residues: CASSFRRTGRTDTQYF.

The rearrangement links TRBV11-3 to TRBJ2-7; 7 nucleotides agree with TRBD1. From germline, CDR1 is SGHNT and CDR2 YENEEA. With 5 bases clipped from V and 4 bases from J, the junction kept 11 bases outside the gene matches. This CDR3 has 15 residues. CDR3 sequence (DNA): TGTGCCAGCAGCCTGGGACAGTTAAGTCCATACGAGCAGTACTTC. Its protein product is CASSLGQLSPYEQYF.

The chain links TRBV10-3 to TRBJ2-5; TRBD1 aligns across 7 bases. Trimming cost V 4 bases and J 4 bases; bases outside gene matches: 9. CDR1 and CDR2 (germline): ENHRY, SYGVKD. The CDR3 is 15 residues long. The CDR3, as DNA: TGTGCCATCAGTGGTGCAGGGGGTCCTCGAGAGACCCAGTACTTC. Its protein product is CAISGAGGPRETQYF.